What follows are 23 T cell receptor beta chains derived from one specimen sequenced in a study of T cells in Graves' hyperthyroidism and ophthalmopathy. TCR beta CDR3 regions were amplified from RNA. HTBI primers were the set used in a first-round RT-PCR of the TCR CDR3. TCRdb called the multiplex PCR reads again in MiXCR, with one record for every CDR3 protein. The repertoire has 450,000 to 650,000 distinct CDR3 sequences, about 15% of them found once; the top ten carry roughly a sixth. The source material was blood. The receptor set was obtained from a woman under 30 with Graves' ophthalmopathy.

This clonotype was counted ten times or more. V gene TRBV6-1 combines with J gene TRBJ2-1, with TRBD1 matching over 8 bases. CDR3 length: 13 amino acids. Germline CDR1 and CDR2: MNHNS and SASEGT. J gave up 6 bases and V 6 bases, and 4 bases lay outside the gene matches. The CDR3 DNA reads TGTGCCAGCAGAAAAACAGGGGGCAATGAGCAGTTCTTC. Protein sequence: CASRKTGGNEQFF.

This clonotype was counted many times. The J gene is TRBJ2-3, the V gene TRBV12-3 or TRBV12-4; D remains ambiguous. Trimming stripped 4 bases from V and 6 bases from J, with 8 bases between. The CDR3 contains 12 residues. This chain's CDR3 is CASSYRRDTQYF. For the CDR3, the DNA is TGTGCCAGCAGTTATCGAAGGGATACGCAGTATTTT.

This clonotype was picked up many times. The chain couples TRBV30 to TRBJ1-1; TRBD1 might be the D (6 bases). The length of the CDR3 is 11 residues. The V end was cut by 7 bases, the J end by 8 bases, with 14 bases between. CDR1 GTSNPN and CDR2 SVGIG come from the germline V gene (reference sequence). Written as DNA, the CDR3 is TGTGCCTCCCAAGGTGGGGGCGAAGCTTTCTTT. The encoded protein is CASQGGGEAFF.

This clonotype was detected only a few times. The chain carries TRBV29-1 and TRBJ1-2; 10 nucleotides agree with TRBD1. The CDR3 length is 12 residues. The V and J ends lost 7 bases and 8 bases, in that order; junction bases with no gene match: 7. The germline V gene has CDR1 SQVTM and CDR2 ANQGSEA. The CDR3 DNA reads as TGCAGCGCGACAGGGGGCAAGGGGGGCTACACCTTC. This sequence encodes CSATGGKGGYTF.

The sample holds one count of this clonotype. The rearrangement links TRBV6-2 or TRBV6-3 to TRBJ1-5; no clear D gene. Germline V gene sequence: CDR1 MNHEY, CDR2 SVGEGT. The ends were cut back, 0 bases at V and 4 bases at J, with 13 bases in the middle. The CDR3 contains 16 residues. CDR3 sequence reads: CASSYSASLRNQPQHF. The CDR3 nucleotides read TGTGCCAGCAGTTACTCTGCCAGTTTGCGAAATCAGCCCCAGCATTTT.

This clonotype has a count of ten or more. This chain links TRBV6-1 with TRBJ2-6; D not resolved. The CDR3 has 14 residues. Deletions cut 2 bases from V and 1 base from J, with 3 bases between. Germline CDR1 is MNHNS and CDR2 is SASEGT. In nucleotides, the CDR3 is TGTGCCAGCAGTGAAATATCTGGGGCCAACGTCCTGACTTTC. This translates into CASSEISGANVLTF.

The chain recombines TRBV9 with TRBJ2-5; D ambiguous. This CDR3 is built from 16 residues. V was shortened by 0 bases and J by 0 bases, with 12 bases between the two germline ends. Germline values: CDR1 SGDLS, CDR2 YYNGEE. This CDR3 is CASSVAGLLYQETQYF. Written as DNA, the CDR3 is TGTGCCAGCAGCGTAGCTGGGCTCCTGTACCAAGAGACCCAGTACTTC. The full variable domain, rest sourced from reference TRBV9 and TRBJ2-5, is DSGVTQTPKHLITATGQRVTLRCSPRSGDLSVYWYQQSLDQGLQFLIQYYNGEERAKGNILERFSAQQFPDLHSELNLSSLELGDSALYFCASSVAGLLYQETQYFGPGTRLLVL.

This chain links TRBV28 with TRBJ2-5, with D perhaps matching TRBD1 (6 bases). Trimming pared 6 bases from V and 0 bases from J, leaving 8 bases between. The CDR3 sequence is 13 residues long. CDR1 and CDR2 (germline): MDHEN, SYDVKM. The CDR3 DNA is TGTGCCAGCAGAACAGGGTACCAAGAGACCCAGTACTTC. Translating it yields CASRTGYQETQYF.

The chain is built from TRBV5-4 and TRBJ2-4; the match to TRBD1 covers 9 bases. Germline assignment: CDR1 SGHNT and CDR2 YYREEE (reference sequence). The junction had 14 bases not matched to a gene; V was cut back by 3 bases and J by 4 bases. The CDR3 consists of 18 residues. DNA of the CDR3: TGTGCCAGCAGCTCCCCGTCGAAGACAGGGGGGCGGAAAAACATTCAGTACTTC. It encodes CASSSPSKTGGRKNIQYF.

This clonotype was counted many times. The rearrangement uses TRBV6-1 and TRBJ2-5; D is uncertain. CDR1 and CDR2 (germline): MNHNS, SASEGT. Between the trimmed V and J ends, which lost 4 bases and 5 bases, there was a span of 11 bases. CDR3 length: 13 amino acids. The CDR3 DNA follows: TGTGCCAGCAGTGGTGGTTGGTTTGAGACCCAGTACTTC. It is translated as CASSGGWFETQYF.

The J gene is TRBJ1-2, the V gene TRBV16, with D hard to call. V was cut by 7 bases and J by 8 bases, with 14 bases left in between. CDR1 KGHSY and CDR2 FQNENV come from the germline V gene. The CDR3 spans 12 residues. DNA for the CDR3: TGTGCCAGCACCACCGGTGGAGTCGGCTACACCTTC. It translates to CASTTGGVGYTF.

This clonotype was seen at least ten times. The genes are TRBV10-3 and TRBJ2-7; TRBD1 matches at 7 bases. This CDR3 is built from 14 residues. The V gene end was trimmed by 6 bases and the J gene end by 3 bases; junction bases not matched to a gene: 8. CDR1 is ENHRY and CDR2 is SYGVKD in the germline V gene. The CDR3 here is CAISPLRDSYEQYF. CDR3 in DNA: TGTGCCATCAGCCCTCTCCGGGACAGCTACGAGCAGTACTTC.

This clonotype has ten or more counts. The chain links TRBV7-3 to TRBJ2-5, with TRBD2 matching over 10 bases. V shed 4 bases and J 4 bases; nucleotides not matched to a gene: 3. The CDR3 spans 14 residues. Germline CDR1 reads SGHTA; CDR2 reads FQGTGA. The CDR3 bases are TGTGCCAGCAGCTCTAGCGGGAGAGGAGAGACCCAGTACTTC. Translating it yields CASSSSGRGETQYF.

This clonotype appeared many times. V gene TRBV2 combines with J gene TRBJ1-1, with D uncertain. The V end lost 4 bases, the J end lost 4 bases, and 13 bases lay between the germline ends. The germline V gene has CDR1 SNHLY and CDR2 FYNNEI. The CDR3 is made up of 14 amino acids. The CDR3: CASSVGLEGTEAFF. CDR3 nucleotides: TGTGCCAGCAGTGTCGGTTTGGAGGGCACTGAAGCTTTCTTT.

This clonotype was counted at least ten times. This chain uses TRBV3-1 with TRBJ1-2, with D maybe TRBD1 (5 bases). V dropped 4 bases and J dropped 8 bases, with 20 bases sitting between them. The CDR3 sequence is 15 residues long. Germline values: CDR1 LGHDT, CDR2 YNNKEL (reference sequence). CDR3 coding DNA: TGTGCCAGCAGCCCAACCTCTAGGGGAGTAGGCGGCTACACCTTC. Protein product: CASSPTSRGVGGYTF.

This clonotype was seen ten or more times. This rearrangement joins TRBV3-1 to TRBJ1-2; 10 bases are a match to TRBD1. Germline trimming cut 2 bases from V and 8 bases from J; bases unmatched to any gene: 5. CDR3 length: 14 residues. Germline CDR1 and CDR2: LGHDT and YNNKEL (reference sequence). The CDR3 loop reads CASSQPGTGVGYTF. In nucleotides, the CDR3 is TGTGCCAGCAGCCAACCCGGGACAGGGGTCGGCTACACCTTC.

This chain uses TRBV28 with TRBJ1-3; maybe TRBD1 (6 bases). CDR3 length: 16 residues. Trimming cost V 6 bases and J 2 bases, with 17 bases left between them. Germline V gives CDR1 MDHEN, CDR2 SYDVKM. The CDR3 sequence is CASRLIRGSAGNTIYF. In DNA, the CDR3 is TGTGCCAGCAGATTAATCAGGGGATCGGCTGGAAACACCATATATTTT.

The chain couples TRBV29-1 to TRBJ1-1; no firm D call. Trimming shortened V by 1 base and J by 5 bases, and 17 bases separated the two germline ends. Germline V CDR1 and CDR2: SQVTM, ANQGSEA. The CDR3 has 15 residues. CDR3 nucleotide sequence: TGCAGCGTTGAAGGTTTTTTAGTTGGGAGTACTGAAGCTTTCTTT. Encoded protein: CSVEGFLVGSTEAFF.

This clonotype came up many times. The V call is TRBV28, the J call TRBJ2-5, with 10 bases lining up with TRBD2. This CDR3 comprises 17 residues. V lost 4 bases, J lost 0 bases, and 8 bases stayed unmatched. CDR1 and CDR2 (germline): MDHEN, SYDVKM. As DNA, the CDR3 is TGTGCCAGCAGTTCCTTAGCGGGGGGATTGTACCAAGAGACCCAGTACTTC. It is translated as CASSSLAGGLYQETQYF.

This chain joins TRBV3-1 and TRBJ2-1; D not resolved. The V and J ends lost 4 bases and 9 bases respectively, with 10 bases between them. Germline CDR1 and CDR2: LGHDT and YNNKEL (reference sequence). The CDR3 is made up of 12 amino acids. The CDR3 DNA reads TGTGCCAGCAGCCTATTGCGGCGTGAGCAGTTCTTC. This gives the protein CASSLLRREQFF.

The J gene is TRBJ2-1, the V gene TRBV27, with D perhaps TRBD1 (5 bases). The germline V gene encodes CDR1 MNHEY and CDR2 SMNVEV (reference sequence). The CDR3 is 12 residues long. Trimming took off 1 base at V and 9 bases at J, with 7 bases between the two ends. As DNA, the CDR3 is TGTGCCAGCAGTTTATTAGGGGCTGAGCAGTTCTTC. It is translated as CASSLLGAEQFF.

The V call is TRBV7-9, the J call TRBJ1-1; D not certain. Germline V CDR1 and CDR2: SEHNR, FQNEAQ (reference sequence). CDR3 length equals 15 residues. V dropped 2 bases and J dropped 3 bases, with 13 bases sitting between them. The CDR3 DNA follows: TGTGCCAGCAGCTTAACTTATAGGGCAGACACTGAAGCTTTCTTT. Protein sequence: CASSLTYRADTEAFF.

The sample holds a few counts of this clonotype. This chain joins TRBV12-3 or TRBV12-4 and TRBJ1-6; TRBD1 might be the D (6 bases). V shed 1 base and J shed 6 bases, with 10 bases lying between them. The CDR3 length is 15 residues. CDR3 DNA sequence: TGTGCCAGCAGTTTAGACAGGGCTCTTAATTCACCCCTCCACTTT. The encoded protein is CASSLDRALNSPLHF.